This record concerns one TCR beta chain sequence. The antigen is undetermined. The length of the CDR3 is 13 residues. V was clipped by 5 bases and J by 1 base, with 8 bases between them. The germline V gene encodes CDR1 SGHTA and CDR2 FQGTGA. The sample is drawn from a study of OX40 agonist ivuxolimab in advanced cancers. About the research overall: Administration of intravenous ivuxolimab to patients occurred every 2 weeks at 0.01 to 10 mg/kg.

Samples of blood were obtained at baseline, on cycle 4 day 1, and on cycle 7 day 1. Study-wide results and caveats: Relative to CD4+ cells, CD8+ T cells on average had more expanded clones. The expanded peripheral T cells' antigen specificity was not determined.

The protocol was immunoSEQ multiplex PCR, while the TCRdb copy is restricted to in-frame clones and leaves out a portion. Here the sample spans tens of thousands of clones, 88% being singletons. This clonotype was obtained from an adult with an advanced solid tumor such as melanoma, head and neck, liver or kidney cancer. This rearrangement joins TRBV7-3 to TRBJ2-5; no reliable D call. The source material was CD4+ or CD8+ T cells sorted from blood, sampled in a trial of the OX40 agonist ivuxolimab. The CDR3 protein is CASSRSPQETQYF. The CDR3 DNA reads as TGTGCCAGCAGCCGTTCCCCCCAAGAGACCCAGTACTTC.